This T cell receptor (beta chain) comes out of a study of T cell responses to AZD1222 COVID-19 vaccine (dated by TCRdb to the early 2020s). For the study in its entirety: AZD1222 recipients given second doses at about 4 weeks or at about 12 weeks were pooled, since spike-specific TCR depth and breadth were not found to differ between the two schedules. Enrollment into the trials was organized by age into subgroups of 18-55, 56-69 and 70-plus years, and those subgroups contained roughly 150, 30 and 60 TCR-sequenced participants, respectively. TCR sequencing was performed for approximately 240 trial participants, of whom about 200 were given two doses of AZD1222 and around 25 were given two doses of MenACWY control vaccine. Study-wide findings and limitations: The 56-69-year group was small, and its depth increase did not reach significance, likely because of low power. Most participants were white British and females outnumbered males, and the authors suggested that clonal diversity may have been underestimated. The whole spike protein was spanned by vaccine-associated CD4 TCRs, and dominant responses were seen in regions 160-218 and 743-854. Conclusions about previously exposed vaccinees are limited because only five to seven AZD1222 recipients were SARS-CoV-2 seropositive at baseline. Reportedly, almost half of the unique spike-specific TCRs recognized epitopes lying outside the regions that are mutated in the B.1.351 and B.1.1.7 variants. After two AZD1222 doses, both the breadth and the depth of spike-specific TCRs were significantly higher than at day 0 and than in MenACWY recipients. No day 14 peak-response samples were available, so repertoires were characterized only after the peak T cell response.

With respect to this clone: The antigen it binds to is not known. Per-nucleotide qualities are absent, and no much larger clonotype sits a single base away.

The CDR3 regions of human TCRbeta chains were subjected to immunosequencing. The paper's processing steps were these. Repertoire TCRs were matched against a reference library of SARS-CoV-2-specific TCRs generated with the MIRA antigen-specificity platform. Breadth meant the fraction of unique TCRs that were SARS-CoV-2-associated, whereas depth meant the fraction of total T cells that were SARS-CoV-2-associated. Using the MIRA data, each spike-specific TCR was mapped to the spike region that the TCR reacts to and placed in a CD4 or CD8 class. Log10-transformed breadth and depth values were compared by one-way ANOVA with Sidak's multiple comparisons tests. The table was pulled from immuneACCESS by TCRdb, which kept in-frame rearrangements only. Such tables lose some clones; where checked, under half of the loss comes from unresolved V genes, and the rest has no known cause. That table supplies the V and J calls and clone size; D and trimming were determined from the DNA. The sample includes roughly 140,000 clones, with just over 85% observed a single time. 3% to 4.5% of the sample is held by the ten biggest clonotypes.

Interpreted using the paper, the time point label stands for: baseline before first vaccination. Vaccinee samples came from UK trials COV001 and COV002, including a single-blind randomized controlled phase 2/3 trial of AZD1222 (ChAdOx1 nCoV-19) in healthy adults. For TCRbeta chain sequencing, PBMC samples from trial participants were taken at day 0 and at day 28 after the second dose. The receptor's source is an adult in good health. The sequencing used peripheral blood, collected on day 0 of AZD1222 vaccination.

In nucleotides, the sequence is TGTGCCAGCAGCTCCGGACTAGCGGGAGGTATTAACATTCAGTACTTC. Its translation is CASSSGLAGGINIQYF. The chain is made from TRBV7-2 and TRBJ2-4, and TRBD2 matches 14 of the central bases. Relative to germline, V is missing 4 bases and J is missing 7 bases, with 6 bases of the junction outside any gene match. From the cysteine up to the phenylalanine, the CDR3 has a length of 16 residues. Left in the record is the CDR3 DNA by itself, 48 bases read in frame from the first base. Based on the germline V gene, the CDR1 and CDR2 sequences are SGHTA and FQGNSA.